This T cell receptor (beta chain) was documented in a study of blood T cell repertoires in COVID-19. The wider study: COVID-19 samples from acute and convalescent phases originated in the United States, Italy and Spain. In each case, the material was cDNA or gDNA derived from T cells, B-cell-depleted T cells, or PBMCs.

How the authors handled the data: Reference gene primers were amplified, and this amplification served to estimate nucleated cell counts. Using immunoSEQ multiplex PCR, the repertoire was profiled, and TCRdb retains in-frame clones only, with some absent. The V and J calls and the clone size are those of that table, but D and trimming were determined from the DNA. The sample yields over 200,000 clones, roughly 84% seen once. The CDR3 covers 15 residues. Germline lookup yields CDR1 MGHRA and CDR2 YSYEKL. The J segment lost 6 bases and the V segment lost 1 base, leaving 4 bases of the junction unmatched.

This chain uses TRBV4-1 with TRBJ2-1; 9 bases agree with TRBD1. The clonotype originates from a man in his forties with active or convalescent COVID-19. The sample was peripheral blood. CDR3 DNA: TGCGCCAGCAGCCAAGGGCCACAGGGGGCCAATGAGCAGTTCTTC. Translation gives CASSQGPQGANEQFF.